These T cell receptor beta chains were read from a single sample in a study of cytomegalovirus exposure and HLA in healthy donors. Repertoires were generated with immunoSEQ multiplex PCR, while TCRdb's copy carries only in-frame clones and drops some. Of about 140,000 clones in the sample, 80% to 85% were seen once. The sequenced sample consisted of PBMCs. These receptors all stem from a female donor in good health and CMV-seronegative. The CDR3 runs from the conserved cysteine through the conserved F or W. Size is omitted from some rows. Given values are once, few, many or a class for expanded clones.

TRBV6-6	.	TRBJ2-3	CASNARAGRDTQYF
TRBV27	.	TRBJ2-1	CASSSISGSPLTNEQFF
TRBV28	.	TRBJ1-2	CAIPERGNYGYTF
TRBV6-5	.	TRBJ2-5	CASSSQTSAQETQYF
TRBV4-1	few	TRBJ1-2	CASSQSGQGNYGYTF
TRBV5-4	once	TRBJ2-7	CASSFAGNPYEQYF
TRBV2	.	TRBJ2-2	CASSSSGRPNTGELFF
TRBV27	.	TRBJ1-1	CASSPMTNTEAFF
TRBV30	.	TRBJ2-6	CAWSRDRSPSGANVLTF
TRBV18	.	TRBJ2-2	CASSPGGDRNTGELFF
TRBV9	.	TRBJ2-1	CASSVSGFNEQFF